Each of the 27 T cell receptor beta chains below was sequenced from the same sample in a study of T cells expressing NK-cell markers. From its re-call of the 5' RACE reads, TCRdb lists each CDR3 protein once, without DNA. Its clone listing holds 440,000 or so distinct CDR3 sequences. What was sequenced was blood T cells: a sorted CD56 or NKG2C T cell subset, CD4+ or CD8+ T cells, or bulk PBMC T cells (not recorded which). The receptors were gathered from a woman aged 18-70 years in good health.

The CDR3 loop is CASSYGTSGSNEQFF. This chain uses TRBV6-2 or TRBV6-3 with TRBJ2-1; TCRdb indicates TRBD2, and absent DNA this call remains unverified. Germline loops: CDR1 MNHEY, CDR2 SVGEGT. This CDR3 is built from 15 residues.

The chain employs TRBV14 and TRBJ2-7; no DNA is available, so the TRBD1 call from TCRdb remains unchecked. Per germline, CDR1 SGHDN and CDR2 FVKESK. CDR3 length: 13 amino acids. This CDR3 reads CASSQLQGHEQYF. Complete variable domain (other parts from reference TRBV14 and TRBJ2-7): EAGVTQFPSHSVIEKGQTVTLRCDPISGHDNLYWYRRVMGKEIKFLLHFVKESKQDESGMPNNRFLAERTGGTYSTLKVQPAELEDSGVYFCASSQLQGHEQYFGPGTRLTVT.

The chain uses TRBV10-1 and TRBJ1-1; TCRdb lists TRBD1, though no DNA is available to test this call. The CDR3 sequence is 15 residues long. Germline V gene sequence: CDR1 WNHNN, CDR2 SYGVQD (reference sequence). The CDR3 loop reads CASSENPGMNTEAFF.

The chain uses TRBV5-1 and TRBJ2-7. This CDR3 region has 14 residues. Germline values: CDR1 SGHRS, CDR2 YFSETQ. CDR3 sequence: CASSLAPSTYEQYF.

The gene calls are TRBV19 and TRBJ2-1; TCRdb gives TRBD2 as the D gene, but with no DNA this cannot be confirmed. Germline V lookup: CDR1 LNHDA, CDR2 SQIVND (reference sequence). The length of the CDR3 is 17 residues. CDR3 in amino acids: CASSKGLAGEDWNVKFF.

This sequence joins TRBV14 and TRBJ2-3; TCRdb indicates TRBD2, and absent DNA this call remains unverified. This CDR3 has 18 amino acids. Germline CDR1 reads SGHDN; CDR2 reads FVKESK. The CDR3 here is CASSFNALAGDSTDTQYF.

The chain couples TRBV11-2 to TRBJ2-1; the TCRdb call, TRBD2, lacks DNA for checking. This CDR3 spans 14 amino acids. In germline, CDR1 is SGHAT, CDR2 FQNNGV. The chain's CDR3 is CASSLRDSLGEQFF.

The chain couples TRBV19 to TRBJ2-7; TCRdb picks TRBD2, but there is no DNA to check that call. Germline assignment: CDR1 LNHDA and CDR2 SQIVND (reference sequence). The CDR3 is 14 residues long. The CDR3: CASSVKLGFYEQYF.

This chain links TRBV27 with TRBJ1-5. The CDR3 loop spans 13 amino acids. Per the germline V gene, CDR1 is MNHEY and CDR2 is SMNVEV (reference sequence). The CDR3 sequence is CASSVNSGQPQHF.

The V call is TRBV6-2 or TRBV6-3, the J call TRBJ2-2; with no DNA, the TCRdb D assignment of TRBD1 cannot be verified. This CDR3 has 13 residues. The V gene's germline CDR1 is MNHEY and CDR2 SVGEGT. The CDR3 sequence is CASTPSGSGELFF.

The chain links TRBV28 to TRBJ2-3; lacking DNA, the TRBD1 call made by TCRdb goes unchecked. Germline lookup yields CDR1 MDHEN and CDR2 SYDVKM. This CDR3 region has 15 residues. The CDR3: CASSSRGRPTDTQYF.

CDR3: CASSLDWGRAEAFF. This chain links TRBV12-3 or TRBV12-4 with TRBJ1-1; there is no DNA to check the TCRdb D call of TRBD1. This CDR3 has 14 amino acids.

The V gene is TRBV5-1, the J gene TRBJ2-7; TCRdb returns TRBD1, unconfirmable since there is no DNA. The CDR3 contains 16 residues. Per the germline V gene, CDR1 is SGHRS and CDR2 is YFSETQ. The CDR3 reads CASSFRTGQGVGEQYF.

V usage is TRBV5-5 and J usage is TRBJ2-1; TCRdb selects TRBD1, and the lack of DNA leaves this call unchecked. Germline CDR1 is SGHKS and CDR2 is YYEKEE (reference sequence). The CDR3 contains 17 residues. The CDR3: CASSLGAGLQVYNEQFF. Complete variable domain (other parts from reference TRBV5-5 and TRBJ2-1): DAGVTQSPTHLIKTRGQQVTLRCSPISGHKSVSWYQQVLGQGPQFIFQYYEKEERGRGNFPDRFSARQFPNYSSELNVNALLLGDSALYLCASSLGAGLQVYNEQFFGPGTRLTVL.

The chain carries TRBV19 and TRBJ1-2; TCRdb names TRBD1, which stays unverified in the absence of DNA. Germline assignment: CDR1 LNHDA and CDR2 SQIVND (reference sequence). This CDR3 is built from 16 residues. The CDR3 here is CASSIGRDRPSYGYTF.

The chain uses TRBV12-3 or TRBV12-4 and TRBJ2-7; TCRdb proposes TRBD1, but this gene call is untestable without DNA. The CDR3 consists of 17 residues. CDR3 protein: CASRRRIEQGGLGEQYF.

The chain combines TRBV7-2 with TRBJ2-1. The CDR3 has 12 amino acids. Germline values: CDR1 SGHTA, CDR2 FQGNSA. CDR3 in amino acids: CASSFTHSEQFF.

This rearrangement joins TRBV4-2 to TRBJ2-5; TCRdb's assignment of TRBD1 cannot be checked, as there is no DNA. The CDR3 is made up of 15 amino acids. In germline, CDR1 is LGHNA, CDR2 YNFKEQ. The CDR3: CASSQDVGVEGTQYF.

The V and J genes are TRBV20-1 and TRBJ1-2; absent DNA, TCRdb's TRBD1 call cannot be checked. The CDR3 is 16 amino acids. From germline, CDR1 is DFQATT and CDR2 SNEGSKA (reference sequence). The CDR3 loop is CSARDGRYVNNYGYTF.

The chain links TRBV6-2 or TRBV6-3 to TRBJ2-7. CDR1 MNHEY and CDR2 SVGEGT come from the germline V gene. The length of the CDR3 is 16 residues. The CDR3 protein is CASSYDLEHPSYEQYF.

The chain carries TRBV28 and TRBJ2-5; without DNA, the TCRdb call of TRBD1 cannot be checked. From germline, CDR1 is MDHEN and CDR2 SYDVKM. The CDR3 is made up of 17 amino acids. CDR3: CASSSRDRGLLTETQYF.

This chain joins TRBV30 and TRBJ2-3; as DNA is missing, the TRBD2 call by TCRdb cannot be tested. The CDR3 runs to 15 residues. Germline V gives CDR1 GTSNPN, CDR2 SVGIG (reference sequence). The CDR3 is CAWSVLAGATDTQYF.

The chain has TRBV6-2 or TRBV6-3 and TRBJ1-1; TCRdb lists TRBD1, though no DNA is available to test this call. Per the germline V gene, CDR1 is MNHEY and CDR2 is SVGEGT. The CDR3 contains 15 residues. This CDR3 is CASSRDRFMDTEAFF.

The chain has TRBV5-5 and TRBJ1-6; TCRdb gives TRBD1 as the D gene, but with no DNA this cannot be confirmed. This CDR3 is 15 amino acids long. Germline-derived CDR1 and CDR2 are SGHKS and YYEKEE (reference sequence). This CDR3 is CASSFPGARPGPLHF.

The chain uses TRBV5-1 and TRBJ1-2. This CDR3 contains 12 residues. Per the germline V gene, CDR1 is SGHRS and CDR2 is YFSETQ. CDR3 sequence: CASSYGNWGYTF. The variable domain in full, with the rest retrieved from reference TRBV5-1 and TRBJ1-2, is KAGVTQTPRYLIKTRGQQVTLSCSPISGHRSVSWYQQTPGQGLQFLFEYFSETQRNKGNFPGRFSGRQFSNSRSEMNVSTLELGDSALYLCASSYGNWGYTFGSGTRLTVV.

This chain connects TRBV20-1 to TRBJ2-1; checking the TCRdb D call of TRBD2 is not possible without DNA. The germline V gene encodes CDR1 DFQATT and CDR2 SNEGSKA (reference sequence). The CDR3 extends over 15 amino acids. The CDR3 loop is CSARQRLAGEGEQFF.

V and J are TRBV2 and TRBJ2-3; TCRdb selects TRBD2, and the lack of DNA leaves this call unchecked. Germline CDR1 is SNHLY and CDR2 is FYNNEI. The CDR3 sequence is 13 residues long. This chain's CDR3 is CARERELVDTQYF.